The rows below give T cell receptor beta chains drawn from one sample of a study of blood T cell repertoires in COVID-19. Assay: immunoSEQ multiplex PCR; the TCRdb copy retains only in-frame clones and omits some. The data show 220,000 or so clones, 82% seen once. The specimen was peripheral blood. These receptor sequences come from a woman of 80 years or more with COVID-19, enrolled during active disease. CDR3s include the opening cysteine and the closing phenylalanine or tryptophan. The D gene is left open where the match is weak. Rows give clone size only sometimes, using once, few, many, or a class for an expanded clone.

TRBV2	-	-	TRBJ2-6	TGTGCCAGCAGTGAAAGGGGGGGCGCTGGGGCCAACGTCCTGACTTTC	CASSERGGAGANVLTF
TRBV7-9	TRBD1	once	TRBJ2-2	TGTGCCATTCGGGACAGGGCGGTCGGGGAGCTGTTTTTT	CAIRDRAVGELFF
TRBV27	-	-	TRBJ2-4	TGTGCCAGCAGTTTGACCCATGACAGGGAGGTGGCCAAAAACATTCAGTACTTC	CASSLTHDREVAKNIQYF
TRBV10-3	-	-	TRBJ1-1	TGTGCCACCTACCGGGGGGGCACTGAAGCTTTCTTT	CATYRGGTEAFF
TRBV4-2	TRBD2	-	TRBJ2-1	TGTGCCAGCAGCCAGGGCGGGGGGGCCCGGATCTTC	CASSQGGGARIF
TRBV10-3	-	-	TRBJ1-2	TGTGCCACCGCCGCACTAGGGTATGGCTACACCTTC	CATAALGYGYTF
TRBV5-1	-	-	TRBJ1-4	TGCGCCAGCAGCTTGACCCGGTTAACTAATGAAAAACTGTTTTTT	CASSLTRLTNEKLFF
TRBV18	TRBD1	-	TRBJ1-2	TGTGCCAGCTCACCGACAGGGGACTATGGCTACACCTTC	CASSPTGDYGYTF
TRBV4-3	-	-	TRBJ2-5	TGCGCCAGCAGCCAAGATGGGGGCGGAGAGACCCAGTACTTC	CASSQDGGGETQYF
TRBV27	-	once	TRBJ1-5	TGTGCCAGCAGTTTATCCGGGGGTAGCAATCAGCCCCAGCATTTT	CASSLSGGSNQPQHF
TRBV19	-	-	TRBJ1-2	TGTGCCAGTAGGTCGGGGCAGGGGCGCGGCTATGGCTACACCTTC	CASRSGQGRGYGYTF
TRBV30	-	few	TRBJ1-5	TGTGCCTGGAGTTCTCCGGGGGTCGGCAATCAGCCCCAGCATTTT	CAWSSPGVGNQPQHF
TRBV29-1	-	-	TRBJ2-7	TGCAGCGTTGAGCGCCAGCGAGGCGAGCAGTACTTC	CSVERQRGEQYF
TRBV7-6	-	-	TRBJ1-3	TGTGCCAGCACCCAGTCCCGGGTCTCTGGAAACACCATATATTTT	CASTQSRVSGNTIYF
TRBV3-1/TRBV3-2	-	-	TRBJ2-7	TGTGCCAGCAGCCCAGCCGGGCCCTCCGGGAACTACGAGCAGTACTTC	CASSPAGPSGNYEQYF
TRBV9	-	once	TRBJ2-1	TGTGCCAGCAGCGTAGACTCGTCTCCTAGGCTTGAGCAGTTCTTC	CASSVDSSPRLEQFF
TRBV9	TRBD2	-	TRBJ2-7	TGTGCCAGCAGCGTGGGGCGGGGAGGGGACGAGCAGTACTTC	CASSVGRGGDEQYF
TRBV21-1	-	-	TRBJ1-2	TGTGCCAGCAGCAATGGGGGGACTATTTTCGGCTACACCTTC	CASSNGGTIFGYTF
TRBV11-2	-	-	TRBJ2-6	TGTGCCAGCAGCTTAGGAGGACAGTTCTCTGGGGCCAACGTCCTGACTTTC	CASSLGGQFSGANVLTF
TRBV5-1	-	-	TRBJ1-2	TGCGCCAGCAGCTTGGGGACCGAGGGATATGGCTACACCTTC	CASSLGTEGYGYTF
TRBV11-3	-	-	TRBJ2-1	TGTGCCAGCAGCATGTTTAGCTCCTACAATGAGCAGTTCTTC	CASSMFSSYNEQFF
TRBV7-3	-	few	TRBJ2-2	TGTGCCAGCAGCCTGAGCCGAACCGGGGAGCTGTTTTTT	CASSLSRTGELFF
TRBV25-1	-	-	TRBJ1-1	TGTGCCAGCAGTGAATCACACCTGAACACTGAAGCTTTCTTT	CASSESHLNTEAFF
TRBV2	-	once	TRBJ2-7	TGTGCCAGCAGAAGTATACAGGGCTCCGAGCAGTACTTC	CASRSIQGSEQYF
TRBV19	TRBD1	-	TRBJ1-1	TGTGCCAGTAGTGCTACAGGGGGGACTGAAGCTTTCTTT	CASSATGGTEAFF
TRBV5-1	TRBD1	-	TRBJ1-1	TGCGCCAGCAGCTCTTTTGACAGGGCGGTTGAAGCTTTCTTT	CASSSFDRAVEAFF
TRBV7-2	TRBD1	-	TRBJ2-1	TGTGCCAGCAGCTTGCCGGGACAGTACAATGAGCAGTTCTTC	CASSLPGQYNEQFF
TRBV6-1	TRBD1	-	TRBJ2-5	TGTGCCAGCAGTGAACGACAGGGGGGTCGAGAGACCCAGTACTTC	CASSERQGGRETQYF
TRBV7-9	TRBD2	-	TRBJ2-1	TGTGCCAGCAGCGATACTAGCGGGAGGGCCGCTGAGCAGTTCTTC	CASSDTSGRAAEQFF
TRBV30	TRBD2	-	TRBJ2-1	TGTGCCTGGACTCCAGGGACTAGCGGTTACAATGAGCAGTTCTTC	CAWTPGTSGYNEQFF
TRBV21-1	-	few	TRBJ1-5	TGTGCCAGCAGCAGCAGGGCGCCTTATCAGCCCCAGCATTTT	CASSSRAPYQPQHF
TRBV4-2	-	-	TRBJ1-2	TGTGCCAGCAGCCAAGAATTGGGGCAACCGTCTAACTATGGCTACACCTTC	CASSQELGQPSNYGYTF
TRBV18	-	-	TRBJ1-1	TGTGCCAGCTCACCACGTTTGCACAGCGGAATGAACACTGAAGCTTTCTTT	CASSPRLHSGMNTEAFF
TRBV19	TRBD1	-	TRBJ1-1	TGTGCCAGTAGTATAGCAGGGGGGCGTACTGAAGCTTTCTTT	CASSIAGGRTEAFF
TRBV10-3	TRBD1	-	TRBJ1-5	TGTGCCACCGGACAGGGGAGGCAGCCCCAGCATTTT	CATGQGRQPQHF
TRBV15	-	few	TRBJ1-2	TGTGCCACCAGCAGAGCGGTATCCACTTCCCATGGCTACACCTTC	CATSRAVSTSHGYTF
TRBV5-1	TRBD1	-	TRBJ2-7	TGCGCCAGCAGCGCCGGACAGGCTTCCTACGAGCAGTACTTC	CASSAGQASYEQYF
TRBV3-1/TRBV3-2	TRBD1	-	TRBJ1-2	TGTGCCAGCAGCAGTGAGAGGACAGGGGACTATGGCTACACCTTC	CASSSERTGDYGYTF
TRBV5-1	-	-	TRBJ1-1	TGCGCCAGCAGCTTGGAGGGGATGAGAGAGGCTTTCTTT	CASSLEGMREAFF
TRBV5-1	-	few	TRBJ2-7	TGCGCCAGCAGCGGACGTTCGGGGAACTCCTACGAGCAGTACTTC	CASSGRSGNSYEQYF
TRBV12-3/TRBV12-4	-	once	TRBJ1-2	TGTGCCACCTTTTCCAGGGGCTTC	CATFSRGF
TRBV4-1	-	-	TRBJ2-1	TGCGCCAGCAGCCAAGATCGCAGGGGAAGCACCTACAATGAGCAGTTCTTC	CASSQDRRGSTYNEQFF
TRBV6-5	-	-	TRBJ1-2	TGTGCCAGCAGTTACGCGGGGGCATCGGGCTACACCTTC	CASSYAGASGYTF
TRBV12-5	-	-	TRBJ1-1	TGTGCTAGTGGTTTGCCTCCGGAGGTTGAAGCTTTCTTT	CASGLPPEVEAFF
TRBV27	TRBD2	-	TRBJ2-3	TGTGCCAGCAGTCTCGCGGGAGGGAGACCAGATACGCAGTATTTT	CASSLAGGRPDTQYF
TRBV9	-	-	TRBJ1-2	TGTGCCAGCAGCGTAGCTACTTGGGCGGGCCCTGGCGGCTACACCTTC	CASSVATWAGPGGYTF
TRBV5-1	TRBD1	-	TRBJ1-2	TGCGCCAGCAGCCCCCGGGCAGGGGGTAGCTATGGCTACACCTTC	CASSPRAGGSYGYTF
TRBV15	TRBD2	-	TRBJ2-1	TGTGCCACCAGAGACCCGGGAGGGGACTCCTACAATGAGCAGTTCTTC	CATRDPGGDSYNEQFF
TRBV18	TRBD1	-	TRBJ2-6	TGTGCCAGCTCACCACTCACACAGGGGGCGAGCTCTGGGGCCAACGTCCTGACTTTC	CASSPLTQGASSGANVLTF
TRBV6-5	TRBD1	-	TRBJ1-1	TGTGCCAGCAGGAGGACAGGGAACACTGAAGCTTTCTTT	CASRRTGNTEAFF
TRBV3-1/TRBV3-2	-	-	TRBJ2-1	TGTGCCAGCAGCCGTTGGGATAGCGGCTACAATGAGCAGTTCTTC	CASSRWDSGYNEQFF
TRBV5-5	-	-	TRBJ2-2	TGTGCCAGCAGCTTGCAGGGGCGTAACACCGGGGAGCTGTTTTTT	CASSLQGRNTGELFF